The present T cell receptor beta chain was sequenced within a study of cytomegalovirus exposure and HLA in healthy donors. About the research overall: An early release of data contained about 85 million unique TCRs, which came from HLA-typed donors.

Of note for this clone: No antigen is known for it. Germline and junction disagree at one end, which may indicate a read error. This CDR3 is also generated by other DNA sequences in the sample.

Germline V gene sequence: CDR1 SGDLS, CDR2 YYNGEE. The CDR3 is 13 amino acids. Points from the study as a whole: Listed as cytomegalovirus-associated were more than 150 TCR beta chains. Excluded: some indistinguishable V segments such as TRBV6-2 and TRBV6-3. TCR beta sequences reportedly predicted most subjects' HLA-A and HLA-B alleles accurately.

With 60 Vbeta and 13 Jbeta primers, the PCR was carried out. Sequencing used immunoSEQ multiplex PCR; TCRdb keeps in-frame clones, though not all of them. The sample has around 200,000 clones; about 80% are singletons. The sequenced sample consisted of PBMCs. The gene calls are TRBV9 and TRBJ1-1, with TRBD1 as a possible D gene (6 bases). The origin of this receptor is a male donor in good health and CMV-seronegative. CDR3 region: CAGSVEGQGKAFF. CDR3 nucleotide sequence: TGTGCCGGCAGCGTAGAGGGGCAGGGGAAGGCCTTCTTT.